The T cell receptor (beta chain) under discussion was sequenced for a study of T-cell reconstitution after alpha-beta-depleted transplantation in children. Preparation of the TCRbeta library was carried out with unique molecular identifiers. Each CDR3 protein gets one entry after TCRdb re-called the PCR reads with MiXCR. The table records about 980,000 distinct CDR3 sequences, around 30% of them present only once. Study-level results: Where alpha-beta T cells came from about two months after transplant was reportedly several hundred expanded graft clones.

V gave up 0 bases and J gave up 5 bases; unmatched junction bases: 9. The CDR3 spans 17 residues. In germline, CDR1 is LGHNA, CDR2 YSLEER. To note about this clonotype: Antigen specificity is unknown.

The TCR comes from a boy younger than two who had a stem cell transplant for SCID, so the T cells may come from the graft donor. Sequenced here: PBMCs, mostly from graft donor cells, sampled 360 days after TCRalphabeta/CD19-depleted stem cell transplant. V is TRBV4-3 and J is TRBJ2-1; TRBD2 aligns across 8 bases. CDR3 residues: CASSQDLGVAGHNEQFF. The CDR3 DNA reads TGCGCCAGCAGCCAAGACCTCGGGGTAGCGGGGCACAATGAGCAGTTCTTC.